This T cell receptor beta chain appears in the sequencing data of a study of blood T cell repertoires in COVID-19. The wider study: From the United States, Italy and Spain came samples of acute and convalescent COVID-19. T cells, B-cell-depleted T cells, or PBMCs supplied cDNA or gDNA.

The germline V gene has CDR1 MNHEY and CDR2 SVGAGI. The V end lost 3 bases, the J end lost 5 bases, and 20 bases lay between the germline ends. This CDR3 has 16 amino acids. Assay: immunoSEQ multiplex PCR; the TCRdb copy retains only in-frame clones and omits some. The sample holds approximately 300,000 clones, roughly 90% seen once. Seattle patients were enrolled during active infection and followed longitudinally. The sequence came from a woman aged 25 to 39 with COVID-19, enrolled during active disease. Source material: peripheral blood. This chain joins TRBV6-5 and TRBJ2-7; D uncertain. The CDR3 here is CASSYTDRPTIHEQYF. CDR3 bases: TGTGCCAGCAGTTATACAGACCGGCCAACGATCCACGAGCAGTACTTC.